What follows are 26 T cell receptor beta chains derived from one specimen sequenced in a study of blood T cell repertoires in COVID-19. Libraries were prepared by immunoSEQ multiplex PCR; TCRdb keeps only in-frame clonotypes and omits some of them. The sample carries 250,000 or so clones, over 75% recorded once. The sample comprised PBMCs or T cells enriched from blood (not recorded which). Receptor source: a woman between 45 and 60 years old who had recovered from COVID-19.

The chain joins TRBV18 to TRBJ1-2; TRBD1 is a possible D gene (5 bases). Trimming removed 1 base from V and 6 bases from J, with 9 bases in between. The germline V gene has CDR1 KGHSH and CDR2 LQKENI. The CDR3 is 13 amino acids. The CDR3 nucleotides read TGTGCCAGCTCACCACGGGGCTCGGATGGCTACACCTTC. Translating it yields CASSPRGSDGYTF.

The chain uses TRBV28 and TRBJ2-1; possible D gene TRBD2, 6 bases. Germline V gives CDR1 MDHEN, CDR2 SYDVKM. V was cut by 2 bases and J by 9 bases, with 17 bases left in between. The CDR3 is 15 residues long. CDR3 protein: CASSLRGGMRTEQFF. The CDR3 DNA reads TGTGCCAGCAGTTTAAGGGGCGGGATGAGGACTGAGCAGTTCTTC.

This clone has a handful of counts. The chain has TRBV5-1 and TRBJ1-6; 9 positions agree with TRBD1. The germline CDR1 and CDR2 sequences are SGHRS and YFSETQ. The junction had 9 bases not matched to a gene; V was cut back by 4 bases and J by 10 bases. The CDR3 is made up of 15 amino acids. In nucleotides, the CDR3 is TGCGCCAGCAGCGGGGAGGGGACAGGGCGCTCACCCCTCCACTTT. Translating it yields CASSGEGTGRSPLHF.

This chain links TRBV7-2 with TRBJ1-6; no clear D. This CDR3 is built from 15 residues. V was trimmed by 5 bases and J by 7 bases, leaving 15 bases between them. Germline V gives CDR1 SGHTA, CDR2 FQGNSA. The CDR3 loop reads CASSLQRSWNSPLHF. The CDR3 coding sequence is TGTGCCAGCAGCCTACAGCGGTCGTGGAATTCACCCCTCCACTTT.

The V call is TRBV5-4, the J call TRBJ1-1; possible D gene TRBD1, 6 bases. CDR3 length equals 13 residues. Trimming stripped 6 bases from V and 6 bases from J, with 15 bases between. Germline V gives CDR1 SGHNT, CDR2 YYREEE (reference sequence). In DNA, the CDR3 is TGTGCCAGCACCCCGGGACAAAGCTCTGAAGCTTTCTTT. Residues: CASTPGQSSEAFF.

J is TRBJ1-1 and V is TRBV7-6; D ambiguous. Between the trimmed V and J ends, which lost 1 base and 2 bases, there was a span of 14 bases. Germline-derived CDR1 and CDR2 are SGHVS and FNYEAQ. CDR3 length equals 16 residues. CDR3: CASSLGEYEINTEAFF. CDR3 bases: TGTGCCAGCAGCTTAGGGGAGTATGAGATAAACACTGAAGCTTTCTTT.

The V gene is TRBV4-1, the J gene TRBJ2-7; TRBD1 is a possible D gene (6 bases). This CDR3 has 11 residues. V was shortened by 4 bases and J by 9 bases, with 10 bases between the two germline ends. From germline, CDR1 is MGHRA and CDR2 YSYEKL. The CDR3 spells CASSRGQGQYF. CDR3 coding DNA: TGCGCCAGCAGCCGGGGGCAAGGGCAGTACTTC.

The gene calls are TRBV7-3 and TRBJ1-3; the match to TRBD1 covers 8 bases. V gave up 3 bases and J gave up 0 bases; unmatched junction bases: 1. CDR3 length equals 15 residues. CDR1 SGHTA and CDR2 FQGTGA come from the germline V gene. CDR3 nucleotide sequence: TGTGCCAGCAGCTTGGGACAGGCCTCTGGAAACACCATATATTTT. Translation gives CASSLGQASGNTIYF.

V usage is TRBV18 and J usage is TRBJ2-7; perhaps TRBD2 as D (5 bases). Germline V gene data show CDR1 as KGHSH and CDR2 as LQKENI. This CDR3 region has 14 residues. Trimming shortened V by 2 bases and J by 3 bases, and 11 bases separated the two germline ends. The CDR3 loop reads CASSPESGNYEQYF. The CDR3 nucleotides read TGTGCCAGCTCACCAGAATCGGGGAACTACGAGCAGTACTTC.

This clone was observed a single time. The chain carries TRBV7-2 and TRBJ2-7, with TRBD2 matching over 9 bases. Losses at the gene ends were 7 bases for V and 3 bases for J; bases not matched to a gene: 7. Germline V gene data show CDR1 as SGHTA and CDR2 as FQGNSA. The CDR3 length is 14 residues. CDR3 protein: CASTERLAVYEQYF. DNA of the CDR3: TGTGCCAGCACCGAGCGACTAGCGGTCTACGAGCAGTACTTC.

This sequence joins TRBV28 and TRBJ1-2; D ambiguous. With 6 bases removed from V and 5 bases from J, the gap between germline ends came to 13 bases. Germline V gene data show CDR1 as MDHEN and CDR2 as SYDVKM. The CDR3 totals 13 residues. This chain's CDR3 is CASRPGLYYGYTF. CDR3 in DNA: TGTGCCAGCAGGCCGGGTCTCTATTATGGCTACACCTTC.

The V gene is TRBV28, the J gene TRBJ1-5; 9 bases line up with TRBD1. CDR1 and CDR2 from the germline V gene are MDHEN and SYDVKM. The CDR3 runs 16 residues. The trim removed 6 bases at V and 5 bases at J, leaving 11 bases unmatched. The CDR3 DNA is TGTGCCAGCAGCCCTCTCGGGACAGGGTGGTATCAGCCCCAGCATTTT. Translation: CASSPLGTGWYQPQHF.

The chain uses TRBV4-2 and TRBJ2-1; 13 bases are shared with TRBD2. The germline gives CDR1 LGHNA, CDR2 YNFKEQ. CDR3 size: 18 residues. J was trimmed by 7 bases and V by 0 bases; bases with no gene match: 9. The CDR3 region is CASSQEPSRTSGRNEQFF. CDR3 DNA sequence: TGTGCCAGCAGCCAAGAACCGTCGAGGACTAGCGGGAGAAATGAGCAGTTCTTC.

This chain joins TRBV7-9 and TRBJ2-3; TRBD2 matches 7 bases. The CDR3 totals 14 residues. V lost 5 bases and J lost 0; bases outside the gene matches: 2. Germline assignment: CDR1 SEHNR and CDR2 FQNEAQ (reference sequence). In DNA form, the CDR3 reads TGTGCCAGCAGCGTTAGCGGGAGCACAGATACGCAGTATTTT. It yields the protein CASSVSGSTDTQYF.

CDR3 protein: CASSTTGTRLSNQPQHF. CDR3 coding DNA: TGTGCCAGCAGCACTACCGGGACAAGGCTTAGCAATCAGCCCCAGCATTTT. The chain is built from TRBV28 and TRBJ1-5, with D perhaps TRBD1 (6 bases). Germline V gene lookup returns CDR1 MDHEN and CDR2 SYDVKM. V was clipped by 6 bases and J by 0 bases, with 18 bases between them. This CDR3 region has 17 residues.

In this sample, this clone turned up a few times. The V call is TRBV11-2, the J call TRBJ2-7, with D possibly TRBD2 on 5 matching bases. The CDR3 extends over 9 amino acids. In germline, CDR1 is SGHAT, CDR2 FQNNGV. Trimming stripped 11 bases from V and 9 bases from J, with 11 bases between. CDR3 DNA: TGTGCCGTCTCGGCGGGGCAGTACTTC. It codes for CAVSAGQYF.

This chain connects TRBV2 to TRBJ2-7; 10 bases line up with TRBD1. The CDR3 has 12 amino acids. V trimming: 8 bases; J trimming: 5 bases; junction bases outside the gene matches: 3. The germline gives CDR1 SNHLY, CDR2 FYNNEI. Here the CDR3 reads CASATGGNEQYF. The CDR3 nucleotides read TGTGCCAGCGCGACAGGGGGCAACGAGCAGTACTTC.

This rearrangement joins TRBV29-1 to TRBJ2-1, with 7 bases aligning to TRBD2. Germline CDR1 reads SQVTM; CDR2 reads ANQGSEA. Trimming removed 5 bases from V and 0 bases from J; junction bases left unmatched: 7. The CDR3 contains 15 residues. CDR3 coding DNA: TGCAGCGTTAACCAGGGACTAAGCTCCTACAATGAGCAGTTCTTC. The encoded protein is CSVNQGLSSYNEQFF.

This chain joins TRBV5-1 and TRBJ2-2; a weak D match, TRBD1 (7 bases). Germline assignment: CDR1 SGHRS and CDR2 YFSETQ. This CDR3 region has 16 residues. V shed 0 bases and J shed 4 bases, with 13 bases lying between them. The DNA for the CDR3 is TGCGCCAGCAGCTTGGCCGGAGGGGGCACCACCGGGGAGCTGTTTTTT. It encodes CASSLAGGGTTGELFF.

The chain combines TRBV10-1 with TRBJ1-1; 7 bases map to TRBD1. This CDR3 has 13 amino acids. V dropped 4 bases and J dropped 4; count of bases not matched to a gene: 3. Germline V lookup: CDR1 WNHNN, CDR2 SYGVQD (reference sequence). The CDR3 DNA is TGCGCCAGCAGTGGGTCAGGGGGCACTGAAGCTTTCTTT. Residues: CASSGSGGTEAFF.

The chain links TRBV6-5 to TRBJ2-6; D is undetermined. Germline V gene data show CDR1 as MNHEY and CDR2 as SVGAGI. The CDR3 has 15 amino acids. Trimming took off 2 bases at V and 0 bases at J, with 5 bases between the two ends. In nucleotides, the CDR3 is TGTGCCAGCAGTTACGAGTCCTCTGGGGCCAACGTCCTGACTTTC. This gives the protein CASSYESSGANVLTF.

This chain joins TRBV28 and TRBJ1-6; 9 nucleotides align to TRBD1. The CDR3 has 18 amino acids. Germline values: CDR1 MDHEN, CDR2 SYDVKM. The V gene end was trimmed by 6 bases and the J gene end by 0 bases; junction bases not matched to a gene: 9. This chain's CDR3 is CASRSDRGFYSYNSPLHF. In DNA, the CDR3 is TGTGCCAGCAGATCGGACAGGGGTTTTTACTCCTATAATTCACCCCTCCACTTT.

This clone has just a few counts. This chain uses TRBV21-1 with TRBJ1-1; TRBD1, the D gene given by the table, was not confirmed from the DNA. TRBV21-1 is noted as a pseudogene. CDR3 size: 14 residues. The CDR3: CASSKVGDNFEAFF. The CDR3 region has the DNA TGTGCCAGCAGCAAAGTAGGGGACAATTTTGAAGCTTTCTTT.

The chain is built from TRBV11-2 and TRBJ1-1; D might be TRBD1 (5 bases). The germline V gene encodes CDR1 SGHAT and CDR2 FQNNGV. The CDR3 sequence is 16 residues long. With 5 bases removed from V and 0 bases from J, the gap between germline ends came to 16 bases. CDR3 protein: CASSQNAGRMNTEAFF. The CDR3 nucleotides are TGTGCCAGCAGCCAGAATGCGGGACGGATGAACACTGAAGCTTTCTTT.

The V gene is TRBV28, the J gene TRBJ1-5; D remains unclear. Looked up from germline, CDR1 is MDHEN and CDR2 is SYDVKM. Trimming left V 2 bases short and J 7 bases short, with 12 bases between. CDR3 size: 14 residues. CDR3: CASSLPQNQQPQHF. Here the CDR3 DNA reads TGTGCCAGCAGTTTACCCCAGAACCAACAGCCCCAGCATTTT.

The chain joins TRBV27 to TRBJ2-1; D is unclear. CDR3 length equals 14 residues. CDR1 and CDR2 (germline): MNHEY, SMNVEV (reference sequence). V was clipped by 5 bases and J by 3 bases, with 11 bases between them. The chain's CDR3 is CASSPTVYYNEQFF. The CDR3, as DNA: TGTGCCAGCAGTCCAACGGTATACTACAATGAGCAGTTCTTC.